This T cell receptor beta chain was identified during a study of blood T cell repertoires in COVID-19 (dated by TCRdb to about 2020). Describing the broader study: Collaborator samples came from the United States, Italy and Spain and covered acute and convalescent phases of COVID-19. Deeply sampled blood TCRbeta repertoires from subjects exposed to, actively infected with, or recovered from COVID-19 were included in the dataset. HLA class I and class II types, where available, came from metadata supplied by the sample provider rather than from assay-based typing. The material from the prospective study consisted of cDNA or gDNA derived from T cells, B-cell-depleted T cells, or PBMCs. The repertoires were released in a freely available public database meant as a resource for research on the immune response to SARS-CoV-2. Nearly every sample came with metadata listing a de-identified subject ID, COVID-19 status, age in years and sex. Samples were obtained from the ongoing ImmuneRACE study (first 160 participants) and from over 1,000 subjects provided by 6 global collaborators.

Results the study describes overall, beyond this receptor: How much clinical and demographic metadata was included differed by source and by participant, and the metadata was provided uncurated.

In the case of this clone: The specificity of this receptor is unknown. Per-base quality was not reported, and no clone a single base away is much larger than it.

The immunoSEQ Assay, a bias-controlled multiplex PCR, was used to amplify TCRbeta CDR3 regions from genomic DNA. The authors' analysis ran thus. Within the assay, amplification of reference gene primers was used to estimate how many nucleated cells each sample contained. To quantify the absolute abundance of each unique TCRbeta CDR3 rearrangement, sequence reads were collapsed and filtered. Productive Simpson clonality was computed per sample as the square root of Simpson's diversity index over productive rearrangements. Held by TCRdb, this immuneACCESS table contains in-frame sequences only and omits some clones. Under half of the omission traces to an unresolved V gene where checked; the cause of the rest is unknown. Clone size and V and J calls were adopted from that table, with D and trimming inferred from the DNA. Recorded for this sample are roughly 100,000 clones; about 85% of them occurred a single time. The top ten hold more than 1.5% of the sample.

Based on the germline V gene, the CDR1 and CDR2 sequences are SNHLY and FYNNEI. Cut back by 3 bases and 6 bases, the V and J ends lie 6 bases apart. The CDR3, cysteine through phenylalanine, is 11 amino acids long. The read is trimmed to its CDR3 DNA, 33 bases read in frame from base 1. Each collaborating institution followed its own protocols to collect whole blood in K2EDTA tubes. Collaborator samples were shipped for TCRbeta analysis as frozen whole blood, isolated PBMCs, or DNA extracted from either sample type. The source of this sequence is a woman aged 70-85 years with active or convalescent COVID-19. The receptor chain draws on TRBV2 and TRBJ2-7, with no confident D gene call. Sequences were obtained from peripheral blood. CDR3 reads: CASSEAGEQYF. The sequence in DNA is TGTGCCAGCAGTGAGGCAGGCGAGCAGTACTTC. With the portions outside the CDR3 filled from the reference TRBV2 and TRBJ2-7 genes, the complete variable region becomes EPEVTQTPSHQVTQMGQEVILRCVPISNHLYFYWYRQILGQKVEFLVSFYNNEISEKSEIFDDQFSVERPDGSNFTLKIRSTKLEDSAMYFCASSEAGEQYFGPGTRLTVT.